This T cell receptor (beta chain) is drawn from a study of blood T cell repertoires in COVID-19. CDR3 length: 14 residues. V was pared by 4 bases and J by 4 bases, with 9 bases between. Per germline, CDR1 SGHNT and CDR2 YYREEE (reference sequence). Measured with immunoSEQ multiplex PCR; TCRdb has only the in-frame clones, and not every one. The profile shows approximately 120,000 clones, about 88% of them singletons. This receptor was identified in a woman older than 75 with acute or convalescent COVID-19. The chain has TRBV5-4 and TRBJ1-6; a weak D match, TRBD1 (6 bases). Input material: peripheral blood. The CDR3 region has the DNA TGTGCCAGCAGCGCCGGACAGTATAATTCACCCCTCCACTTT. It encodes CASSAGQYNSPLHF.